The 26 T cell receptor beta chains presented below share a single source sample, sequenced in a study of blood T cell repertoires in COVID-19. Sequenced by immunoSEQ multiplex PCR; TCRdb stores in-frame clones only, minus some. The sample carries around 300,000 clones, approximately 90% recorded once. Sequencing input: PBMCs or T cells enriched from blood (not recorded which). The receptors shown here come from a woman in her twenties or thirties who had recovered from COVID-19.

The chain employs TRBV7-8 and TRBJ2-1, with 8 nucleotides matching TRBD2. The CDR3 contains 15 residues. V trimming: 3 bases; J trimming: 0 bases; junction bases outside the gene matches: 1. Germline V CDR1 and CDR2: SGHVS, FQNEAQ. The DNA for the CDR3 is TGTGCCAGCAGCTTGACTAGCGACTCCTACAATGAGCAGTTCTTC. Its protein is CASSLTSDSYNEQFF.

The count of this clone is one. The chain is built from TRBV29-1 and TRBJ1-2, with 7 bases aligning to TRBD1. The germline V gene encodes CDR1 SQVTM and CDR2 ANQGSEA. The CDR3 is 13 amino acids. Trimming cost V 5 bases and J 6 bases; bases outside gene matches: 9. The CDR3 protein is CSVFTDRVNGYTF. CDR3 in DNA: TGCAGCGTTTTTACCGACAGGGTAAATGGCTACACCTTC. The full variable domain, with the rest looked up from reference TRBV29-1 and TRBJ1-2, is SAVISQKPSRDICQRGTSLTIQCQVDSQVTMMFWYRQQPGQSLTLIATANQGSEATYESGFVIDKFPISRPNLTFSTLTVSNMSPEDSSIYLCSVFTDRVNGYTFGSGTRLTVV.

This clone was seen just once. The J gene is TRBJ1-5, the V gene TRBV4-1; 7 nucleotides line up with TRBD1. The CDR3 length is 15 residues. The V gene's germline CDR1 is MGHRA and CDR2 YSYEKL. The V and J ends lost 3 bases and 6 bases, in that order; junction bases with no gene match: 8. CDR3: CASSQVFDRVQPQHF. The CDR3 coding sequence is TGCGCCAGCAGCCAGGTATTCGACAGGGTTCAGCCCCAGCATTTT.

The chain employs TRBV30 and TRBJ1-2; D perhaps matches TRBD1 (6 bases). CDR3 length: 11 residues. Trimming cost V 7 bases and J 8 bases, with 14 bases left between them. Germline loops: CDR1 GTSNPN, CDR2 SVGIG (reference sequence). The CDR3 spells CAYLQGYGYTF. In DNA, the CDR3 is TGTGCCTACCTACAGGGATACGGCTACACCTTC.

The J gene is TRBJ2-7, the V gene TRBV30; D may be TRBD1 (6 bases). V lost 7 bases to trimming and J lost 6 bases, with 16 bases between them. CDR3 size: 12 residues. From germline, CDR1 is GTSNPN and CDR2 SVGIG (reference sequence). The CDR3 region has the DNA TGTGCCTACGGTCCAGGGGCGGGCGAGCAGTACTTC. Translated, it gives CAYGPGAGEQYF.

This clone turned up a few times. The chain couples TRBV19 to TRBJ1-2; D gene uncertain. Germline V gene lookup returns CDR1 LNHDA and CDR2 SQIVND (reference sequence). V was pared by 9 bases and J by 4 bases, with 15 bases between. The CDR3 is made up of 13 amino acids. CDR3 residues: CASDGGLGYGYTF. The CDR3 DNA sequence: TGTGCCAGCGATGGAGGCCTTGGCTATGGCTACACCTTC.

This chain links TRBV5-1 with TRBJ2-1; the match to TRBD2 covers 11 bases. Germline values: CDR1 SGHRS, CDR2 YFSETQ. The CDR3 is 18 amino acids. V lost 4 bases, J lost 3 bases, and 12 bases stayed unmatched. CDR3: CASSPGILAGGLYNEQFF. Written as DNA, the CDR3 is TGCGCCAGCAGCCCCGGGATCCTAGCGGGAGGCCTCTACAATGAGCAGTTCTTC.

This chain uses TRBV6-2 or TRBV6-3 with TRBJ1-1, with 9 bases fitting TRBD1. Per the germline V gene, CDR1 is MNHEY and CDR2 is SVGEGT. This CDR3 is 15 amino acids long. V shed 2 bases, J shed 1 base, and the junction held 2 bases outside the gene matches. CDR3 sequence reads: CASSYMGQGNTEAFF. DNA of the CDR3: TGTGCCAGCAGTTACATGGGACAGGGGAACACTGAAGCTTTCTTT.

CDR3 loop: CASSEALAGGNQPQHF. CDR3 bases: TGTGCCAGCAGTGAAGCGTTGGCAGGGGGCAATCAGCCCCAGCATTTT. V and J are TRBV6-1 and TRBJ1-5, with a tentative D call TRBD1 (6 bases). CDR1 is MNHNS and CDR2 is SASEGT in the germline V gene. The CDR3 is 16 amino acids. Trimming pared 0 bases from V and 2 bases from J, leaving 11 bases between.

The rearrangement uses TRBV19 and TRBJ2-7, with TRBD2 identical over 7 bases. Looked up from germline, CDR1 is LNHDA and CDR2 is SQIVND (reference sequence). This CDR3 has 16 amino acids. With 6 bases clipped from V and 1 base from J, the junction kept 12 bases outside the gene matches. CDR3 bases: TGTGCCAGTAGCCCCGGACTAGTCATGGCTTCCTACGAGCAGTACTTC. This sequence encodes CASSPGLVMASYEQYF.

The rearrangement uses TRBV6-4 and TRBJ2-1; 10 bases agree with TRBD2. The CDR3 is made up of 19 amino acids. Trimming cost V 0 bases and J 7 bases; bases outside gene matches: 15. Germline V CDR1 and CDR2: MRHNA, SNTAGT. The CDR3 DNA follows: TGTGCCAGCAGTGACTCTTGGACTAGCGGAATCAGAGGGGGTAATGAGCAGTTCTTC. Amino acids: CASSDSWTSGIRGGNEQFF.

The V call is TRBV2, the J call TRBJ1-1; 7 nucleotides align to TRBD1. V trimming: 7 bases; J trimming: 7 bases; junction bases outside the gene matches: 12. The CDR3 length is 14 residues. Germline assignment: CDR1 SNHLY and CDR2 FYNNEI. This chain's CDR3 is CASTLKGGFGEAFF. Here the CDR3 DNA reads TGTGCCAGCACCCTGAAAGGGGGCTTTGGTGAAGCTTTCTTT.

The rearrangement joins TRBV5-8 to TRBJ2-3; 7 bases are a match to TRBD1. J was trimmed by 4 bases and V by 3 bases; bases with no gene match: 11. CDR1 is SGHTS and CDR2 is YDEGEE in the germline V gene. CDR3 length: 16 amino acids. The CDR3: CASSSGRQGEADTQYF. DNA of the CDR3: TGTGCCAGCAGCTCCGGACGACAGGGTGAGGCAGATACGCAGTATTTT. The full variable domain, with the rest looked up from reference TRBV5-8 and TRBJ2-3, is EAGVTQSPTHLIKTRGQQATLRCSPISGHTSVYWYQQALGLGLQFLLWYDEGEERNRGNFPPRFSGRQFPNYSSELNVNALELEDSALYLCASSSGRQGEADTQYFGPGTRLTVL.

The chain recombines TRBV19 with TRBJ2-1; D is unresolved. Germline V gene lookup returns CDR1 LNHDA and CDR2 SQIVND (reference sequence). V gave up 5 bases and J gave up 0 bases, with 11 bases separating them. The CDR3 contains 15 residues. CDR3 protein: CASSPRASSYNEQFF. DNA of the CDR3: TGTGCCAGTAGTCCCAGAGCGAGCTCCTACAATGAGCAGTTCTTC.

V usage is TRBV9 and J usage is TRBJ1-1; D gene ambiguous. V gave up 0 bases and J gave up 7 bases, with 13 bases separating them. This CDR3 is 14 amino acids long. Germline V gene sequence: CDR1 SGDLS, CDR2 YYNGEE. The CDR3 loop reads CASSVVDGGGEAFF. The CDR3 DNA reads TGTGCCAGCAGCGTAGTAGACGGAGGTGGTGAAGCTTTCTTT.

The rearrangement uses TRBV28 and TRBJ1-5, with D perhaps matching TRBD1 (5 bases). From germline, CDR1 is MDHEN and CDR2 SYDVKM. Between the trimmed V and J ends, which lost 3 bases and 0 bases, there was a span of 9 bases. CDR3 length: 15 residues. The CDR3 DNA reads as TGTGCCAGCAGTTTGGAGGGGTATAGCAATCAGCCCCAGCATTTT. It translates to CASSLEGYSNQPQHF.

This clone appeared a single time. The rearrangement joins TRBV30 to TRBJ1-5; possibly TRBD1 for D (5 bases). This CDR3 is built from 15 residues. The germline V gene has CDR1 GTSNPN and CDR2 SVGIG (reference sequence). Between the trimmed V and J ends, which lost 2 bases and 3 bases, there was a span of 14 bases. This chain's CDR3 is CAWSRGQGPNQPQHF. Here the CDR3 DNA reads TGTGCCTGGAGTAGGGGTCAGGGTCCCAATCAGCCCCAGCATTTT.

This clone occurred a few times. Other nucleotide sequences from this sample produce the same CDR3. The chain employs TRBV28 and TRBJ1-1; TRBD1 agrees at 10 bases. Trimming cost V 3 bases and J 1 base; bases outside gene matches: 2. Germline CDR1 is MDHEN and CDR2 is SYDVKM. The CDR3 contains 15 residues. The CDR3 DNA is TGTGCCAGCAGTTTGTGGACAGGGGGGAACACTGAAGCTTTCTTT. Its protein is CASSLWTGGNTEAFF.

The chain combines TRBV6-5 with TRBJ1-5; tentative D call: TRBD1 (5 bases). The CDR3 runs 13 residues. The ends were cut back, 6 bases at V and 10 bases at J, with 16 bases in the middle. Per germline, CDR1 MNHEY and CDR2 SVGAGI. The CDR3 nucleotides read TGTGCCAGCAGGATTGACAGCAATGCTCCCCAGCATTTT. Amino acids: CASRIDSNAPQHF.

The table lists this clone with a count of one. V usage is TRBV11-2 and J usage is TRBJ2-7; 8 bases fit TRBD1. This CDR3 spans 15 amino acids. V shed 5 bases, J shed 3 bases, and the junction held 9 bases outside the gene matches. CDR1 is SGHAT and CDR2 is FQNNGV in the germline V gene. CDR3 in amino acids: CASSPLDRVVYEQYF. DNA for the CDR3: TGTGCCAGCAGCCCATTGGACAGGGTTGTCTACGAGCAGTACTTC.

The rearrangement joins TRBV19 to TRBJ2-5, with D unclear. V was pared by 3 bases and J by 3 bases, with 8 bases between. Germline CDR1 LNHDA, CDR2 SQIVND (reference sequence). The CDR3 extends over 13 amino acids. The chain's CDR3 is CASSMVAEETQYF. CDR3 bases: TGTGCCAGTAGTATGGTTGCAGAAGAGACCCAGTACTTC. Full variable domain (rest looked up from reference TRBV19 and TRBJ2-5): DGGITQSPKYLFRKEGQNVTLSCEQNLNHDAMYWYRQDPGQGLRLIYYSQIVNDFQKGDIAEGYSVSREKKESFPLTVTSAQKNPTAFYLCASSMVAEETQYFGPGTRLLVL.

The chain uses TRBV4-3 and TRBJ2-7, with 9 positions matching TRBD1. There are 16 residues in the CDR3. Germline assignment: CDR1 LGHNA and CDR2 YSLEER. V gave up 1 base and J gave up 5 bases; unmatched junction bases: 9. The CDR3 sequence is CASSQVRGTGMDEQYF. CDR3 nucleotides: TGCGCCAGCAGCCAAGTTCGGGGGACAGGGATGGACGAGCAGTACTTC.

V is TRBV14 and J is TRBJ2-5; 13 nucleotides match TRBD2. Germline V gives CDR1 SGHDN, CDR2 FVKESK. The V and J ends lost 4 bases and 5 bases, in that order; junction bases with no gene match: 7. CDR3 size: 16 residues. The CDR3 loop is CASSPWTSGSFETQYF. The CDR3 region has the DNA TGTGCCAGCAGCCCTTGGACTAGCGGGAGCTTTGAGACCCAGTACTTC.

The chain couples TRBV6-1 to TRBJ1-6, with 8 bases identical to TRBD1. Germline CDR1 is MNHNS and CDR2 is SASEGT. V was clipped by 3 bases and J by 10 bases; unmatched bases: 2. This CDR3 comprises 13 residues. CDR3 nucleotide sequence: TGTGCCAGCAGTGACAGGGGGCTATCACCCCTCCACTTT. This sequence encodes CASSDRGLSPLHF.

This chain connects TRBV5-1 to TRBJ1-4; D is uncertain. The V end was cut by 0 bases, the J end by 5 bases, with 8 bases between. CDR1 and CDR2 from the germline V gene are SGHRS and YFSETQ. The CDR3 loop spans 14 amino acids. The CDR3 DNA follows: TGCGCCAGCAGCTTGGGTCAGGCCAATGAAAAACTGTTTTTT. Encoded protein: CASSLGQANEKLFF.

The chain couples TRBV6-1 to TRBJ2-6; D is unresolved. This CDR3 comprises 18 residues. V lost 2 bases to trimming and J lost 0 bases, with 14 bases between them. Germline lookup yields CDR1 MNHNS and CDR2 SASEGT. The CDR3 loop is CASSERLVSSSGANVLTF. CDR3 nucleotide sequence: TGTGCCAGCAGTGAAAGGTTGGTTTCTAGCTCTGGGGCCAACGTCCTGACTTTC.